This TCR beta chain was documented in a study of T cell responses to AZD1222 COVID-19 vaccine. Across the study: Pooling was applied to second doses at about 4 or about 12 weeks.

Concerning this clone: What it binds is unknown.

The V end was cut by 4 bases, the J end by 7 bases, with 22 bases between. CDR1 and CDR2 (germline): ENHRY, SYGVKD. The CDR3 covers 16 residues. Findings of the study overall: With dominance at 160-218 and 743-854, vaccine-associated CD4 TCRs spanned spike.

Profiled with immunoSEQ multiplex PCR; TCRdb holds only in-frame clones, not every one. The table records about 140,000 clones, 92% of them present only once. Sequenced material: peripheral blood, taken on day 0 of AZD1222 vaccination. V and J are TRBV10-3 and TRBJ1-2, with D perhaps TRBD1 (5 bases). This clonotype was obtained from an adult in good health. The CDR3 reads CAISGGIRTAHVGYTF. CDR3 nucleotide sequence: TGTGCCATCAGTGGGGGGATTCGGACGGCCCACGTTGGCTACACCTTC.